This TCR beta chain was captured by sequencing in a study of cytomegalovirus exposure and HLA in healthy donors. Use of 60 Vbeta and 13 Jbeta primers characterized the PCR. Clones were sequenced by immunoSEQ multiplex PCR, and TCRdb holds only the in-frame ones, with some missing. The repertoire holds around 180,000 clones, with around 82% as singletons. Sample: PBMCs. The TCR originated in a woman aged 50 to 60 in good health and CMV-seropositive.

CDR3: CASSPPTPPYEQYF. The CDR3 coding sequence is TGTGCCAGCTCACCACCCACACCCCCCTACGAGCAGTACTTC. V usage is TRBV18 and J usage is TRBJ2-7; D gene unclear. Germline CDR1 KGHSH, CDR2 LQKENI. V was clipped by 0 bases and J by 2 bases, with 8 bases between them. The CDR3 is 14 amino acids.